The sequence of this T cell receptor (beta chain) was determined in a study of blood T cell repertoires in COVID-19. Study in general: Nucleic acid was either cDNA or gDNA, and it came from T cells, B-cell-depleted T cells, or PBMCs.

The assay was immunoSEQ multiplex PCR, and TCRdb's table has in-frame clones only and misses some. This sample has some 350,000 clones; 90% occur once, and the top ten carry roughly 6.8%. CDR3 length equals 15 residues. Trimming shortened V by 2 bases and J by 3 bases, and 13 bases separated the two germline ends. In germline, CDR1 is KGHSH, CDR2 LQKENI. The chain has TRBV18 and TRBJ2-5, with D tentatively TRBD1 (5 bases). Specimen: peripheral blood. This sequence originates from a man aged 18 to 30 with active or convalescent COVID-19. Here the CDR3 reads CASSPNKGREETQYF. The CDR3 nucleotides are TGTGCCAGCTCACCAAACAAGGGCAGGGAAGAGACCCAGTACTTC.